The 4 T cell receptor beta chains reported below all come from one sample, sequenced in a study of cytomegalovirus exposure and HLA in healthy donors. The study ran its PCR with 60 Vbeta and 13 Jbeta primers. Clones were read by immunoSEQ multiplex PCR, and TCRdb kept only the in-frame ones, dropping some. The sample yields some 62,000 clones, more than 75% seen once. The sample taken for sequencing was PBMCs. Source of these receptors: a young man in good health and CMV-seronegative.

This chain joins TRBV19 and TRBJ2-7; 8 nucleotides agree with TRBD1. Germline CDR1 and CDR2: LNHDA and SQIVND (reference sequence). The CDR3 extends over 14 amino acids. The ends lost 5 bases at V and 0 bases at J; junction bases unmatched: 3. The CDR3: CASSAGTGSYEQYF. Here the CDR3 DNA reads TGTGCCAGTAGTGCCGGGACAGGCTCCTACGAGCAGTACTTC.

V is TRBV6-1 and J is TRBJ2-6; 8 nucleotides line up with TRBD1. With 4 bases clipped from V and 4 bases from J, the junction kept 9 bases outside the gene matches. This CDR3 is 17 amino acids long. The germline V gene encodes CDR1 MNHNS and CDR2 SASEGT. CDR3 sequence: CASSAGQGISGANVLTF. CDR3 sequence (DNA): TGTGCCAGCAGTGCTGGACAGGGAATCTCCGGGGCCAACGTCCTGACTTTC.

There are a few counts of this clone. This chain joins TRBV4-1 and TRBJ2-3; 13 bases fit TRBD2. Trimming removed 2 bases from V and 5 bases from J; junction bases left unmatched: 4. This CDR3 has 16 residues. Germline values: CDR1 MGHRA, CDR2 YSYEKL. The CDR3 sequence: CASSQTSGGAIDTQYF. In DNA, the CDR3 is TGCGCCAGCAGCCAAACTAGCGGGGGGGCAATAGATACGCAGTATTTT.

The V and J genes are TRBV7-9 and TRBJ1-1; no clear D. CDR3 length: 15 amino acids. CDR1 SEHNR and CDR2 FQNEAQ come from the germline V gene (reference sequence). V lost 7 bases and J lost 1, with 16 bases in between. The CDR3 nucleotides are TGTGCCAGCACCTGGAATGGGGAGAGGAACACTGAAGCTTTCTTT. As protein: CASTWNGERNTEAFF.